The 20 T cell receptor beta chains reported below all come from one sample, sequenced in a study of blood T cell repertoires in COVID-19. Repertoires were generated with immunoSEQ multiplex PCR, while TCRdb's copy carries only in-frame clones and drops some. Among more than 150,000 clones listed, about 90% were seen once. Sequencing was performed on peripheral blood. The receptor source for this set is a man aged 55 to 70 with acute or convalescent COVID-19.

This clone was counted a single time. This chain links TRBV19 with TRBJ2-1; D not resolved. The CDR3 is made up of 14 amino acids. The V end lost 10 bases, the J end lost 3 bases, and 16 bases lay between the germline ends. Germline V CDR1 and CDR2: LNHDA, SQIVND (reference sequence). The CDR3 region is CATSIAPGYNEQFF. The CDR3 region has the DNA TGTGCCACCAGTATAGCCCCGGGCTACAATGAGCAGTTCTTC.

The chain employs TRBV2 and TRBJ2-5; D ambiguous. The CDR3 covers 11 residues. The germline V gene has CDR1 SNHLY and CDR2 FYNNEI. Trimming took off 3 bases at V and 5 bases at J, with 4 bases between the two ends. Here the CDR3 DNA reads TGTGCCAGCAGTGACCGGGAGACCCAGTACTTC. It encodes CASSDRETQYF.

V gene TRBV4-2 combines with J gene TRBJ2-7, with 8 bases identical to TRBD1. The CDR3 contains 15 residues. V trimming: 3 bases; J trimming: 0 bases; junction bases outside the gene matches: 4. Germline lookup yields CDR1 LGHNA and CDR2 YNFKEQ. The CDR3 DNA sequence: TGTGCCAGCAGCCATGGGACAGGCCTCTCCTACGAGCAGTACTTC. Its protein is CASSHGTGLSYEQYF.

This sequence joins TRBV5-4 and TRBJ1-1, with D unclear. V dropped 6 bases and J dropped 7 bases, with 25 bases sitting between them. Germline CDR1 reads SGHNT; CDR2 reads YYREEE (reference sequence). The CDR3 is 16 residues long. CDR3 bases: TGTGCCAGCACCACCGGGAGCGTGATTATCGAAGGTGAAGCTTTCTTT. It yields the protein CASTTGSVIIEGEAFF.

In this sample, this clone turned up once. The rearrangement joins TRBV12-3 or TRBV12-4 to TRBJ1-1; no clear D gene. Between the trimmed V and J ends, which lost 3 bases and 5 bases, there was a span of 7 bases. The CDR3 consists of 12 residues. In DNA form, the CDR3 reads TGTGCCAGCAGTTTTTTCCGGACTGAAGCTTTCTTT. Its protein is CASSFFRTEAFF.

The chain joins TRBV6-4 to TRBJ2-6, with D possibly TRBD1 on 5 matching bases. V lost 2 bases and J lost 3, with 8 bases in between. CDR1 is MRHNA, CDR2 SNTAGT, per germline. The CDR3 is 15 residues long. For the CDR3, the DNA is TGTGCCAGCAGTGACGTAGGGGATGGGGCCAACGTCCTGACTTTC. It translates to CASSDVGDGANVLTF.

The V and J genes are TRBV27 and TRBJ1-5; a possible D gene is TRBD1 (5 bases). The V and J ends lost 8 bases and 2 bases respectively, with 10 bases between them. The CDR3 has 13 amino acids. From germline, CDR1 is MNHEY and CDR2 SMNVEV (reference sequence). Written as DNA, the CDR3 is TGTGCCAGCGGGGGGATTGGCAATCAGCCCCAGCATTTT. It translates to CASGGIGNQPQHF.

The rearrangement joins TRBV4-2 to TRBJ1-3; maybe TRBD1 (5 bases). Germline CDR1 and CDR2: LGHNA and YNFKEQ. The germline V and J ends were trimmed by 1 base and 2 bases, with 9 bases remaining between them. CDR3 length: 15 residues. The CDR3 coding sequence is TGTGCCAGCAGCCAAGGCGGGGGGGCTGGAAACACCATATATTTT. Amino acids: CASSQGGGAGNTIYF.

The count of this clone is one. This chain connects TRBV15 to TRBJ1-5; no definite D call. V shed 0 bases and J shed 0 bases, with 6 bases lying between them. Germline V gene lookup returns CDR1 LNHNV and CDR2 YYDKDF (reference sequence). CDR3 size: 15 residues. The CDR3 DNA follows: TGTGCCACCAGCAGAGATTTCGGTAGCAATCAGCCCCAGCATTTT. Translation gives CATSRDFGSNQPQHF. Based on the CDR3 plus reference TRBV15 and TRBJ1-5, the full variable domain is DAMVIQNPRYQVTQFGKPVTLSCSQTLNHNVMYWYQQKSSQAPKLLFHYYDKDFNNEADTPDNFQSRRPNTSFCFLDIRSPGLGDTAMYLCATSRDFGSNQPQHFGDGTRLSIL.

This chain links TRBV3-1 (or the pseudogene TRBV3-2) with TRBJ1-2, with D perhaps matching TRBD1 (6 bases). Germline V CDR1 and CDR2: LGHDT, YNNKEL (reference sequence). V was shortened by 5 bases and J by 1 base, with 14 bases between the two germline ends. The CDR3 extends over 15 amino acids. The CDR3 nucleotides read TGTGCCAGCAGCGCCGTACGGACAGTTAACTATGGCTACACCTTC. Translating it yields CASSAVRTVNYGYTF.

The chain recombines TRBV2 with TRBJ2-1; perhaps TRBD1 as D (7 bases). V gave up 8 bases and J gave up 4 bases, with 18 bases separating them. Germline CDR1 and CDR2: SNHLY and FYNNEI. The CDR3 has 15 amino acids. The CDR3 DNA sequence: TGTGCCAGCCGGGCGGGGACAGAAGTTTACAATGAGCAGTTCTTC. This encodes CASRAGTEVYNEQFF.

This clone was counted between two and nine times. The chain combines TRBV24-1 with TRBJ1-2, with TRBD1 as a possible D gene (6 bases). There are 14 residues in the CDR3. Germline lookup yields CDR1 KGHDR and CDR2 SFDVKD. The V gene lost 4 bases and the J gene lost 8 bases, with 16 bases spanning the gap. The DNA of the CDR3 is TGTGCCACCAGTGACCCCGCCACAGGGAAGGGCTACACCTTC. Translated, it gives CATSDPATGKGYTF.

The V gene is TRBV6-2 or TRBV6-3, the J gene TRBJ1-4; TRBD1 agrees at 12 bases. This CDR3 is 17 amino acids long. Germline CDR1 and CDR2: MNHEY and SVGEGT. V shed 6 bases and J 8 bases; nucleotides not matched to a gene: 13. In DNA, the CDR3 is TGTGCCAGCAGCCAACCTTCGGACGGGACAGGGGGCGAAAAACTGTTTTTT. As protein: CASSQPSDGTGGEKLFF.

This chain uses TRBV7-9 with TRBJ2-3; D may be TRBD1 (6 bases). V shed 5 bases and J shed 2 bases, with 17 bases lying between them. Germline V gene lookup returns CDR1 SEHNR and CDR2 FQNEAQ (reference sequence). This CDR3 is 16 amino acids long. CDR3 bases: TGTGCCAGCAGCCCCCGTAGGGGGACCGTCACAGATACGCAGTATTTT. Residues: CASSPRRGTVTDTQYF.

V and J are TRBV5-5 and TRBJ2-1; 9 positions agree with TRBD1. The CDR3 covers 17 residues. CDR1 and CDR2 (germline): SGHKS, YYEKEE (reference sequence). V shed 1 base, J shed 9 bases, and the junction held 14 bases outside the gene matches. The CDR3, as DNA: TGTGCCAGCAGCTTGAATCCGGGACAGGGTAAAAGATCTGAGCAGTTCTTC. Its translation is CASSLNPGQGKRSEQFF.

CDR3 in amino acids: CASSYSLSNQPQHF. The CDR3, as DNA: TGTGCCAGCAGTTACTCACTCAGCAATCAGCCCCAGCATTTT. This sequence joins TRBV6-5 and TRBJ1-5, with unresolved D. CDR3 size: 14 residues. V lost 0 bases to trimming and J lost 1 base, with 4 bases between them. In germline, CDR1 is MNHEY, CDR2 SVGAGI.

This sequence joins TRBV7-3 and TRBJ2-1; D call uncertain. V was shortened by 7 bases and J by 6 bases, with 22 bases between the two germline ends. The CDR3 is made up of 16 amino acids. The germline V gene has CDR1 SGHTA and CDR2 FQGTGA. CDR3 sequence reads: CASTGYRLDSRNEQFF. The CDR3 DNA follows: TGTGCCAGCACCGGATATCGCCTAGATTCTCGCAATGAGCAGTTCTTC.

This CDR3 is CATSGSTVSSSYEQYF. The CDR3 DNA sequence: TGTGCCACCAGCGGATCGACTGTCTCGTCCTCCTACGAGCAGTACTTC. The chain combines TRBV15 with TRBJ2-7, with D unclear. The V end lost 5 bases, the J end lost 0 bases, and 17 bases lay between the germline ends. CDR1 LNHNV and CDR2 YYDKDF come from the germline V gene (reference sequence). The CDR3 totals 16 residues.

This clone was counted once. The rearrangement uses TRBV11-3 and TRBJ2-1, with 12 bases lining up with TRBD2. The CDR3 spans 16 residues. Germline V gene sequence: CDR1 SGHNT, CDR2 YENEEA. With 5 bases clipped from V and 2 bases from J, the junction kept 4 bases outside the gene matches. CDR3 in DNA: TGTGCCAGCAGCAGTACTAGCGGGGGGCCCTACAATGAGCAGTTCTTC. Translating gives CASSSTSGGPYNEQFF.

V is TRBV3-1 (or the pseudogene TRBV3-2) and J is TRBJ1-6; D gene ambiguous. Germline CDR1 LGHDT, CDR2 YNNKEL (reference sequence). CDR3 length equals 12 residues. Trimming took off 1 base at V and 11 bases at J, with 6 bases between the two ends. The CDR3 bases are TGTGCCAGCAGCCAAGGGTCGGCACCCCTCCACTTT. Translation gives CASSQGSAPLHF.